The source of this T cell receptor (beta chain) is a study of blood T cell repertoires in COVID-19. Study in general: T cells, B-cell-depleted T cells, or PBMCs provided the cDNA or gDNA that served as material.

Germline values: CDR1 SGHNT, CDR2 YYREEE (reference sequence). The V gene lost 0 bases and the J gene lost 2 bases, with 8 bases spanning the gap. This CDR3 region has 14 residues. As originally analysed: Reference gene primers were amplified, and this amplification served to estimate nucleated cell counts. Data came from immunoSEQ multiplex PCR; TCRdb stores just in-frame clones and leaves some out. D and trimming were read from the DNA, whereas the V and J calls and clone size are those reported in that table. Among some 57,000 clones listed, 85% to 90% were seen once. The chain is built from TRBV5-4 and TRBJ2-5, with D possibly being TRBD1 (5 bases). The specimen sequenced was peripheral blood. The clonotype was recovered from a man between 65 and 85 years old with acute or convalescent COVID-19. In nucleotides, the CDR3 is TGTGCCAGCAGCTTGGTGTCAGGGCAAGAGACCCAGTACTTC. As protein: CASSLVSGQETQYF.